This passage covers 9 T cell receptor beta chains from one sample sequenced in a study of cytomegalovirus exposure and HLA in healthy donors. Sequencing used immunoSEQ multiplex PCR; TCRdb keeps in-frame clones, though not all of them. The sample lists a few hundred thousand clones, around 89% seen once, with approximately 0.95% in the top ten. The source material was PBMCs. The receptors originated from a woman aged 18 to 35 in good health and CMV-seronegative.

V and J are TRBV7-8 and TRBJ2-1, with D possibly matching TRBD1 (6 bases). Germline CDR1 is SGHVS and CDR2 is FQNEAQ. This CDR3 has 14 residues. V was shortened by 3 bases and J by 7 bases, with 13 bases between the two germline ends. Written as DNA, the CDR3 is TGTGCCAGCAGCTTGGCCACAGGGCGAAATGAGCAGTTCTTC. This codes for CASSLATGRNEQFF. Together with reference TRBV7-8 and TRBJ2-1, the CDR3 gives the full variable domain: GAGVSQSPRYKVAKRGQDVALRCDPISGHVSLFWYQQALGQGPEFLTYFQNEAQLDKSGLPSDRFFAERPEGSVSTLKIQRTQQEDSAVYLCASSLATGRNEQFFGPGTRLTVL.

The V call is TRBV6-5, the J call TRBJ1-1; D is ambiguous. This CDR3 comprises 11 residues. Trimming removed 8 bases from V and 3 bases from J, with 7 bases in between. The germline V gene encodes CDR1 MNHEY and CDR2 SVGAGI. CDR3 nucleotide sequence: TGTGCCAGCGGGCGGGACACTGAAGCTTTCTTT. It encodes CASGRDTEAFF.

The rearrangement links TRBV19 to TRBJ2-5; 7 nucleotides align to TRBD2. V lost 5 bases to trimming and J lost 1 base; unmatched junction nucleotides: 4. The CDR3 has 14 amino acids. Germline V lookup: CDR1 LNHDA, CDR2 SQIVND (reference sequence). As DNA, the CDR3 is TGTGCCAGTAGTCGGGGAGGGATCCAAGAGACCCAGTACTTC. This sequence encodes CASSRGGIQETQYF. The complete variable domain, with remaining parts taken from reference TRBV19 and TRBJ2-5, reads DGGITQSPKYLFRKEGQNVTLSCEQNLNHDAMYWYRQDPGQGLRLIYYSQIVNDFQKGDIAEGYSVSREKKESFPLTVTSAQKNPTAFYLCASSRGGIQETQYFGPGTRLLVL.

This chain connects TRBV29-1 to TRBJ2-3; D is perhaps TRBD2 (6 bases). The CDR3 is 14 residues long. V was clipped by 0 bases and J by 7 bases, with 14 bases between them. CDR1 is SQVTM, CDR2 ANQGSEA, per germline. CDR3 region: CSVEDWASAYTQYF. The CDR3 DNA follows: TGCAGCGTTGAAGATTGGGCTAGCGCTTATACGCAGTATTTT.

V and J are TRBV28 and TRBJ1-2, with TRBD1 matching 7 bases. V dropped 8 bases and J dropped 8; count of bases not matched to a gene: 8. The V gene's germline CDR1 is MDHEN and CDR2 SYDVKM. The CDR3 runs to 12 residues. The CDR3 DNA is TGTGCCAGCTCGACAGGGACTCGAGGCTACACCTTC. This gives the protein CASSTGTRGYTF.

The J gene is TRBJ2-5, the V gene TRBV29-1; maybe TRBD1 (6 bases). Germline CDR1 reads SQVTM; CDR2 reads ANQGSEA. The CDR3 totals 14 residues. V lost 7 bases and J lost 2, with 17 bases in between. The CDR3: CSGTVWTLQETQYF. CDR3 nucleotides: TGCAGCGGGACAGTCTGGACCTTACAAGAGACCCAGTACTTC.

The chain links TRBV9 to TRBJ2-6; TRBD1 is a possible D gene (5 bases). This CDR3 spans 16 amino acids. V lost 1 base and J lost 2, with 10 bases in between. Germline values: CDR1 SGDLS, CDR2 YYNGEE. The CDR3 loop is CASSVRVGAGANVLTF. CDR3 DNA: TGTGCCAGCAGCGTAAGGGTAGGGGCTGGGGCCAACGTCCTGACTTTC.

The J gene is TRBJ2-5, the V gene TRBV5-4; the match to TRBD2 covers 10 bases. There are 15 residues in the CDR3. Germline assignment: CDR1 SGHNT and CDR2 YYREEE (reference sequence). Trimming took 1 base from V and 5 from J; bases not matched to a gene: 5. CDR3 nucleotide sequence: TGTGCCAGCAGCTTGAGCGGGAGGGCCGGGGAGACCCAGTACTTC. Translating it yields CASSLSGRAGETQYF.

The rearrangement links TRBV7-8 to TRBJ2-7; 7 bases map to TRBD2. The CDR3 has 14 amino acids. The V segment lost 0 bases and the J segment 2 bases; nucleotides outside the gene matches: 1. Germline V gene data show CDR1 as SGHVS and CDR2 as FQNEAQ. DNA of the CDR3: TGTGCCAGCAGCTTAGCGGGGGGGGCCTACGAGCAGTACTTC. Translated: CASSLAGGAYEQYF.